These 11 T cell receptor beta chains share one sample of origin, sequenced in a study of T cells in Graves' hyperthyroidism and ophthalmopathy. Regions amplified from RNA transcripts were the TCR beta CDR3 regions. An initial round of RT-PCR targeting the TCR CDR3 relied on the HTBI primer set. MiXCR, run by TCRdb on the multiplex PCR reads, gives a single entry per CDR3 protein. The sample contains roughly 330,000 distinct CDR3 sequences, 16% of which appear only once. The specimen sequenced was blood. All receptors derive from a man aged 25-45 years with Graves' hyperthyroidism.

The rearrangement links TRBV5-1 to TRBJ1-1; 11 bases agree with TRBD1. This CDR3 contains 14 residues. The V segment lost 3 bases and the J segment 5 bases; nucleotides outside the gene matches: 3. Germline V gene sequence: CDR1 SGHRS, CDR2 YFSETQ. The CDR3 spells CASSSDRGQTEAFF. CDR3 coding DNA: TGCGCCAGCAGCTCGGACAGGGGGCAAACTGAAGCTTTCTTT. Full variable domain (remainder filled in from reference TRBV5-1 and TRBJ1-1): KAGVTQTPRYLIKTRGQQVTLSCSPISGHRSVSWYQQTPGQGLQFLFEYFSETQRNKGNFPGRFSGRQFSNSRSEMNVSTLELGDSALYLCASSSDRGQTEAFFGQGTRLTVV.

V gene TRBV3-1 combines with J gene TRBJ2-7; 9 bases agree with TRBD2. The J segment lost 1 base and the V segment lost 7 bases, leaving 8 bases of the junction unmatched. CDR3 size: 15 residues. The germline CDR1 and CDR2 sequences are LGHDT and YNNKEL (reference sequence). CDR3 loop: CASTPGRGGSYEQYF. DNA for the CDR3: TGTGCCAGCACCCCAGGGCGGGGGGGATCCTACGAGCAGTACTTC.

At least ten counts were recorded for this clonotype. The rearrangement links TRBV3-1 to TRBJ2-7; possibly TRBD1 for D (6 bases). CDR1 is LGHDT, CDR2 YNNKEL, per germline (reference sequence). The CDR3 is made up of 13 amino acids. V lost 2 bases to trimming and J lost 5 bases, with 10 bases between them. Here the CDR3 reads CASSQLNRDEQYF. In nucleotides, the CDR3 is TGTGCCAGCAGCCAACTCAACAGGGACGAGCAGTACTTC.

CDR3: CASSLRGGDRSYEQYF. CDR3 coding DNA: TGTGCCAGCAGTTTACGGGGTGGCGACAGATCCTACGAGCAGTACTTC. V usage is TRBV28 and J usage is TRBJ2-7, with D possibly called TRBD1 or TRBD2 (5 bases each). V dropped 2 bases and J dropped 1 base, with 15 bases sitting between them. This CDR3 has 16 amino acids. Germline V gene sequence: CDR1 MDHEN, CDR2 SYDVKM. The whole variable domain, filled in from reference TRBV28 and TRBJ2-7, reads DVKVTQSSRYLVKRTGEKVFLECVQDMDHENMFWYRQDPGLGLRLIYFSYDVKMKEKGDIPEGYSVSREKKERFSLILESASTNQTSMYLCASSLRGGDRSYEQYFGPGTRLTVT.

This clonotype was detected a few times. The chain employs TRBV6-1 and TRBJ1-5; D unresolved. From germline, CDR1 is MNHNS and CDR2 SASEGT. The V end lost 6 bases, the J end lost 0 bases, and 12 bases lay between the germline ends. The length of the CDR3 is 15 residues. This CDR3 reads CASSRGRNSNQPQHF. The CDR3 DNA follows: TGTGCCAGCAGCCGCGGACGAAATAGCAATCAGCCCCAGCATTTT.

There are many counts of this clonotype. The chain couples TRBV9 to TRBJ2-7; D ambiguous. The CDR3 consists of 14 residues. V lost 3 bases and J 2 bases, leaving 12 bases between the germline ends. From germline, CDR1 is SGDLS and CDR2 YYNGEE. CDR3 nucleotides: TGTGCCAGCAGCGGGCTAAATAGCCCCTACGAGCAGTACTTC. Encoded protein: CASSGLNSPYEQYF.

This clonotype has a handful of counts. The rearrangement joins TRBV12-5 to TRBJ2-2; D is possibly TRBD2 (5 bases). In germline, CDR1 is LGHNT, CDR2 FRNRAP. The CDR3 consists of 13 residues. V was trimmed by 7 bases and J by 5 bases, leaving 11 bases between them. The CDR3 nucleotides are TGTGCTAGTGCCGACTATGCAACCGGGGAGCTGTTTTTT. It is translated as CASADYATGELFF.

This clonotype was seen repeatedly, ten times or more. Here the CDR3 DNA reads TGTGCCAGCAGCTCCCGGACTAGCGTCGACAATGAGCAGTTCTTC. Translation gives CASSSRTSVDNEQFF. This chain joins TRBV7-2 and TRBJ2-1; TRBD2 agrees at 9 bases. V lost 4 bases and J lost 5; bases outside the gene matches: 6. Germline-derived CDR1 and CDR2 are SGHTA and FQGNSA. The CDR3 length is 15 residues.

The rearrangement links TRBV20-1 to TRBJ2-1; 11 positions match TRBD2. Germline loops: CDR1 DFQATT, CDR2 SNEGSKA (reference sequence). Trimming cost V 4 bases and J 7 bases; bases outside gene matches: 6. CDR3 size: 14 residues. The CDR3 DNA follows: TGCAGTGCTACAATAGCGGGAGGGAGTAATGAGCAGTTCTTC. Protein: CSATIAGGSNEQFF.

The chain links TRBV15 to TRBJ2-7; 9 bases align to TRBD2. The CDR3 covers 14 residues. The V and J ends lost 3 bases and 2 bases, in that order; junction bases with no gene match: 2. The germline V gene encodes CDR1 LNHNV and CDR2 YYDKDF (reference sequence). CDR3 amino acids: CATSSGTSPYEQYF. CDR3 sequence (DNA): TGTGCCACCAGCAGCGGGACTAGCCCCTACGAGCAGTACTTC.

This rearrangement joins TRBV19 to TRBJ1-6, with D possibly matching TRBD1 (5 bases). The germline V and J ends were trimmed by 6 bases and 8 bases, with 8 bases remaining between them. The CDR3 sequence is 12 residues long. Germline V gives CDR1 LNHDA, CDR2 SQIVND (reference sequence). This chain's CDR3 is CASRTDDSPLHF. CDR3 nucleotides: TGTGCCAGTAGGACAGATGATTCACCCCTCCACTTT. Full variable domain (outside the CDR3, taken from reference TRBV19 and TRBJ1-6): DGGITQSPKYLFRKEGQNVTLSCEQNLNHDAMYWYRQDPGQGLRLIYYSQIVNDFQKGDIAEGYSVSREKKESFPLTVTSAQKNPTAFYLCASRTDDSPLHFGNGTRLTVT.